The 21 T cell receptor beta chains listed next were all sequenced from one sample in a study of molecular identifiers for immune sequencing clone quantification (dated by TCRdb to 2017 to 2018). The method behind the library was PCR. TCRdb shows the sequencer as NextSeq 500. TCRdb cleaned the public reads at Q25 with fastp, built clones with MiXCR and kept in-frame beta chains. Rows are combined by CDR3 protein, so each entry shows the most common genes and DNA. A total of around 480,000 distinct CDR3 sequences appear in this sample, around 23% of them only once. Of the sample, under 0.8% falls within the top ten clones. Source material: naive CD8+ T cells from blood, with Jurkat cell RNA spiked in. Taken with the paper, the label for cell subset or site translates to: FACS-sorted CD8+CD4-CCR7+CD45RA+ naive T cells. The receptors shown here come from a human donor in good health. Some libraries in this study had Jurkat cell RNA spiked in.

The rearrangement links TRBV11-1 to TRBJ2-7; D unclear. CDR1 is SGHAT, CDR2 FQDESV, per germline (reference sequence). The CDR3 consists of 13 residues. CDR3 DNA: TGTCCTCCTGGCCCCGCCGGCAGAAGGGAGCAGTACTTC. This codes for CPPGPAGRREQYF. The variable domain in full, with the rest retrieved from reference TRBV11-1 and TRBJ2-7, is EAEVAQSPRYKITEKSQAVAFWCDPISGHATLYWYRQILGQGPELLVQFQDESVVDDSQLPKDRFSAERLKGVDSTLKIQPAELGDSAMYLCPPGPAGRREQYFGPGTRLTVT.

This clonotype was counted a few times. The chain couples TRBV20-1 to TRBJ2-7, with 9 bases matching TRBD1. The CDR3 consists of 15 residues. After removal of 6 bases from V and 3 bases from J, the junction contained 12 bases not matched to a gene. Germline V gene sequence: CDR1 DFQATT, CDR2 SNEGSKA (reference sequence). The CDR3 coding sequence is TGCAGTGCCAGGAGAACAGACAGGGGGAACTACGAGCAGTACTTC. Residues: CSARRTDRGNYEQYF.

This clonotype was seen more than once but under ten times. V usage is TRBV9 and J usage is TRBJ2-2; 8 bases fit TRBD1. The CDR3 is made up of 16 amino acids. Germline CDR1 is SGDLS and CDR2 is YYNGEE. V lost 1 base to trimming and J lost 2 bases; unmatched junction nucleotides: 4. As DNA, the CDR3 is TGTGCCAGCAGCGTACCGGACAGGGATAACACCGGGGAGCTGTTTTTT. Its translation is CASSVPDRDNTGELFF.

The V and J genes are TRBV4-3 and TRBJ1-1; D might be TRBD1 (5 bases). Trimming removed 4 bases at V and 6 bases at J, with 15 bases between. CDR1 and CDR2 from the germline V gene are LGHNA and YSLEER. CDR3 size: 14 residues. Here the CDR3 DNA reads TGCGCCAGCAGCCCGACGAGAACAGGAGCTGAAGCTTTCTTT. Translating it yields CASSPTRTGAEAFF.

The sample holds one count of this clonotype. The V gene is TRBV6-2 or TRBV6-3, the J gene TRBJ1-2; no clear D. Deletions cut 8 bases from V and 7 bases from J, with 17 bases between. This CDR3 contains 13 residues. CDR1 and CDR2 (germline): MNHEY, SVGEGT. CDR3 in DNA: TGTGCCAGCGGTCCGACGACAACGGCTGGCTACACCTTC. Translation: CASGPTTTAGYTF.

About this clonotype itself: This CDR3 fails to terminate in the conserved phenylalanine or tryptophan, so it likely reflects a read error. The rearrangement joins TRBV19 to TRBJ2-7; D possibly corresponds to TRBD1 (6 bases). This CDR3 comprises 14 residues. Trimming shortened V by 6 bases and J by 0 bases, and 12 bases separated the two germline ends. Germline-derived CDR1 and CDR2 are LNHDA and SQIVND (reference sequence). The DNA of the CDR3 is TGTGCCAGTAGCGAGGACAGTCCCTCCTACGAGCAGTACCTC. Amino acid sequence: CASSEDSPSYEQYL.

Comment on this clonotype: A read error is possible here, since a much larger clone lies one base away. The CDR3 is CASSLGGIKRGAYEQYF. The CDR3 DNA reads as TGTGCCAGCAGCTTAGGCGGGATTAAGCGGGGTGCCTACGAGCAGTACTTC. J is TRBJ2-7 and V is TRBV7-2; TRBD2 matches at 7 bases. The CDR3 extends over 17 amino acids. The germline CDR1 and CDR2 sequences are SGHTA and FQGNSA. V trimming: 1 base; J trimming: 2 bases; junction bases outside the gene matches: 11.

The chain combines TRBV9 with TRBJ2-5; 9 bases line up with TRBD1. The germline V gene has CDR1 SGDLS and CDR2 YYNGEE. With V trimmed by 4 bases and J by 3 bases, 4 bases remained unmatched. The CDR3 has 14 amino acids. The CDR3 DNA reads TGTGCCAGCAGCCCACGGACAGGGGAAGAGACCCAGTACTTC. Residues: CASSPRTGEETQYF.

The V and J genes are TRBV6-5 and TRBJ2-7, with 7 positions matching TRBD1. V trimming: 1 base; J trimming: 3 bases; junction bases outside the gene matches: 6. In germline, CDR1 is MNHEY, CDR2 SVGAGI. The CDR3 is 15 residues long. CDR3 in amino acids: CASSYLAGGFYEQYF. The CDR3 DNA follows: TGTGCCAGCAGTTACTTGGCAGGGGGATTCTACGAGCAGTACTTC.

Points on this clonotype: A much larger clone lies one base from this, so it may be a read error. The chain joins TRBV7-2 to TRBJ2-7; tentative D call: TRBD1 (6 bases). In germline, CDR1 is SGHTA, CDR2 FQGNSA. Trimming pared 2 bases from V and 6 bases from J, leaving 14 bases between. The CDR3 is 14 residues long. The CDR3 coding sequence is TGTGCCAGCAGCTTACGGGACAAGTACTGCGAGCAGTACTTC. Its translation is CASSLRDKYCEQYF.

This clonotype was seen repeatedly, ten times or more. J is TRBJ1-1 and V is TRBV4-1; D might be TRBD1 (5 bases). Germline-derived CDR1 and CDR2 are MGHRA and YSYEKL. The germline V and J ends were trimmed by 4 bases and 2 bases, with 17 bases remaining between them. This CDR3 comprises 16 residues. CDR3 DNA sequence: TGCGCCAGCAGCCTCAAGATCACCTGGGGCAACACTGAAGCTTTCTTT. Translated, it gives CASSLKITWGNTEAFF.

The chain recombines TRBV11-2 with TRBJ2-7; 8 positions agree with TRBD1. The length of the CDR3 is 14 residues. Per the germline V gene, CDR1 is SGHAT and CDR2 is FQNNGV. The ends lost 9 bases at V and 2 bases at J; junction bases unmatched: 9. CDR3 loop: CASGMTGEAYEQYF. The CDR3, as DNA: TGTGCCAGTGGGATGACAGGGGAAGCCTACGAGCAGTACTTC.

The V call is TRBV7-9, the J call TRBJ1-1, with D possibly matching TRBD1 (5 bases). The CDR3 totals 12 residues. V was trimmed by 4 bases and J by 5 bases, leaving 8 bases between them. CDR1 is SEHNR, CDR2 FQNEAQ, per germline (reference sequence). The CDR3 DNA sequence: TGTGCCAGCAGCTACAGACAGACTGAAGCTTTCTTT. Protein product: CASSYRQTEAFF.

This clonotype was found a few times. CDR3 residues: CASSQVQAPHEQYF. The CDR3 DNA follows: TGTGCCAGCAGCCAAGTACAGGCCCCGCACGAGCAGTACTTC. The chain links TRBV3-2 to TRBJ2-7; the table's D call, TRBD1, was not checked against the DNA. TRBV3-2 is shown as a pseudogene. This CDR3 is built from 14 residues.

This clonotype came up a few times. V gene TRBV29-1 combines with J gene TRBJ2-7; D gene ambiguous. The CDR3 is 13 amino acids. Deletions cut 7 bases from V and 0 bases from J, with 13 bases between. Germline V gene lookup returns CDR1 SQVTM and CDR2 ANQGSEA. This CDR3 is CSGWAENSYEQYF. In DNA form, the CDR3 reads TGCAGCGGGTGGGCGGAGAACTCCTACGAGCAGTACTTC.

Details on this clonotype: A junction end diverges from the germline sequence, so it may reflect a read error. The genes are TRBV6-5 and TRBJ2-7, with D uncertain. CDR1 and CDR2 (germline): MNHEY, SVGAGI. The CDR3 spans 13 residues. The CDR3 loop is CASSYESRNEQCF. CDR3 sequence (DNA): TGTGCCAGCAGTTACGAGAGCAGAAACGAGCAGTGCTTC.

This clonotype appeared many times. V gene TRBV28 combines with J gene TRBJ1-1; D unclear. This CDR3 comprises 13 residues. The V gene's germline CDR1 is MDHEN and CDR2 SYDVKM. V was trimmed by 5 bases and J by 2 bases, leaving 9 bases between them. The CDR3 region has the DNA TGTGCCAGCAGTGCAGACCTCAACACTGAAGCTTTCTTT. It encodes CASSADLNTEAFF.

This clonotype has only a few counts. V is TRBV30 and J is TRBJ1-1; D perhaps matches TRBD1 (5 bases). The CDR3 consists of 13 residues. Germline V gives CDR1 GTSNPN, CDR2 SVGIG (reference sequence). V shed 3 bases and J shed 4 bases, with 12 bases lying between them. CDR3 protein: CAWRGEEFTEAFF. CDR3 nucleotide sequence: TGTGCCTGGAGAGGGGAAGAGTTCACTGAAGCTTTCTTT.

On this clonotype itself: The conserved final phenylalanine or tryptophan is absent from the CDR3, which likely points to a read error. This chain connects TRBV20-1 to TRBJ1-2, with D tentatively TRBD1 (5 bases). This CDR3 is built from 14 residues. The V end lost 3 bases, the J end lost 4 bases, and 15 bases lay between the germline ends. Germline values: CDR1 DFQATT, CDR2 SNEGSKA (reference sequence). CDR3 in DNA: TGCAGTGCTAGTGAGGAGGGGAGGAGCTATGGCTACACCCTC. As protein: CSASEEGRSYGYTL.

There are a few counts of this clonotype. J is TRBJ1-4 and V is TRBV12-3 or TRBV12-4; no definite D call. V gave up 8 bases and J gave up 4 bases, with 14 bases separating them. The CDR3 spans 14 residues. The CDR3 DNA sequence: TGTGCCAGCTGTAGGGCAGAAGATAATGAAAAACTGTTTTTT. Translation gives CASCRAEDNEKLFF.

V usage is TRBV7-6 and J usage is TRBJ2-7, with D possibly TRBD2 on 7 matching bases. V was trimmed by 1 base and J by 6 bases, leaving 16 bases between them. Per the germline V gene, CDR1 is SGHVS and CDR2 is FNYEAQ. The CDR3 covers 15 residues. This CDR3 reads CASSLVAGEGSEQYF. CDR3 nucleotides: TGTGCCAGCAGCTTAGTGGCAGGGGAGGGGTCCGAGCAGTACTTC.